This entry describes one TCR beta chain. The data were obtained in a study of technical replicates of blood from several donors. CDR1 is MRHNA and CDR2 is SNTAGT in the germline V gene. This CDR3 region has 14 residues. The V and J ends lost 6 bases and 0 bases, in that order; junction bases with no gene match: 2. The method was immunoSEQ multiplex PCR; TCRdb's version includes in-frame clones alone and lacks a portion of them. The table has fewer than 100,000 clones, less than 95% seen once; the top ten hold 0.25% to 0.35%. This TCR was recovered from a human donor in good health. V and J are TRBV6-4 and TRBJ2-3, with 8 bases matching TRBD2. The sequenced material came from T cells isolated from PBMCs. DNA for the CDR3: TGTGCCAGCAGCCCTAGCGGGAGCACAGATACGCAGTATTTT. It yields the protein CASSPSGSTDTQYF.